The 10 T cell receptor beta chains below all came from one sample that was sequenced in a study of human T cells and chemical hapten exposure. Noted time point: patch test 2, 6 weeks after DPC sensitization. Indicated treatment: therapeutic diphenylcyclopropenone sensitization with weekly scalp DPC. TCRdb re-called the RACE reads with MiXCR, one entry per CDR3 protein. This sample has some 150,000 distinct CDR3 sequences, with roughly 10% found just once. The source material was whole blood, sampled in connection with sensitization to the hapten diphenylcyclopropenone (DPC). The source is a woman in her 50s with alopecia areata. Some clones in this sample may be carry-over from other donors' samples.

There are many counts of this clonotype. The chain links TRBV6-2 or TRBV6-3 to TRBJ1-3, with D possibly TRBD1 on 5 matching bases. Germline V gives CDR1 MNHEY, CDR2 SVGEGT. The CDR3 totals 14 residues. Trimming shortened V by 6 bases and J by 0 bases, and 9 bases separated the two germline ends. The CDR3 loop reads CASRPGGSGNTIYF. CDR3 sequence (DNA): TGTGCCAGCAGACCTGGGGGCTCTGGAAACACCATATATTTT.

This clonotype was seen a few times. This chain connects TRBV11-3 to TRBJ2-1; D is unclear. Trimming stripped 4 bases from V and 10 bases from J, with 14 bases between. CDR3 length: 13 residues. The germline V gene encodes CDR1 SGHNT and CDR2 YENEEA. CDR3 region: CASSSPPRAEQFF. The CDR3 nucleotides are TGTGCCAGCAGCTCGCCACCCCGGGCGGAGCAGTTCTTC.

The table lists this clonotype with a few counts. J is TRBJ1-1 and V is TRBV19; D is unclear. Germline-derived CDR1 and CDR2 are LNHDA and SQIVND (reference sequence). This CDR3 is built from 16 residues. The ends were cut back, 6 bases at V and 0 bases at J, with 17 bases in the middle. The CDR3 DNA sequence: TGTGCCAGTAGGTTGATAGGGAACAGCATGAACACTGAAGCTTTCTTT. Its protein product is CASRLIGNSMNTEAFF.

This clonotype was seen ten or more times. The chain combines TRBV25-1 with TRBJ2-3; TRBD2 matches 10 bases. Germline V gene lookup returns CDR1 MGHDK and CDR2 SYGVNS. Germline trimming cut 1 base from V and 2 bases from J; bases unmatched to any gene: 3. The CDR3 has 16 amino acids. The CDR3 DNA is TGTGCCAGCAGTGAATGGGGGACTAGCGCCACAGATACGCAGTATTTT. This gives the protein CASSEWGTSATDTQYF.

This clonotype occurred a few times. V is TRBV6-2 or TRBV6-3 and J is TRBJ1-1; D is unresolved. The germline V gene has CDR1 MNHEY and CDR2 SVGEGT. V lost 5 bases, J lost 5 bases, and 9 bases lay in between. The CDR3 spans 12 residues. The CDR3 region is CASSQSVTEAFF. CDR3 in DNA: TGTGCCAGCAGTCAGTCGGTGACTGAAGCTTTCTTT.

The chain is built from TRBV27 and TRBJ2-3; D is unresolved. This CDR3 spans 14 amino acids. The V and J ends lost 5 bases and 0 bases respectively, with 9 bases between them. From germline, CDR1 is MNHEY and CDR2 SMNVEV (reference sequence). The CDR3 sequence: CASSVGRSTDTQYF. Written as DNA, the CDR3 is TGTGCCAGCAGTGTAGGACGGAGCACAGATACGCAGTATTTT.

The V gene is TRBV12-3 or TRBV12-4, the J gene TRBJ2-2; D call uncertain. This CDR3 is 12 amino acids long. V was pared by 6 bases and J by 6 bases, with 8 bases between. This CDR3 reads CASRGGPGELFF. In DNA form, the CDR3 reads TGTGCCAGCAGGGGCGGTCCCGGGGAGCTGTTTTTT.

This clonotype was detected a few times. The chain couples TRBV7-3 to TRBJ2-3, with 11 nucleotides matching TRBD2. After removal of 8 bases from V and 3 bases from J, the junction contained 13 bases not matched to a gene. The CDR3 sequence is 17 residues long. Germline assignment: CDR1 SGHTA and CDR2 FQGTGA. CDR3 bases: TGTGCCAGCTCTCGGCTAGCGGGAGGCCGGGGAACAGATACGCAGTATTTT. Encoded protein: CASSRLAGGRGTDTQYF.

The chain employs TRBV19 and TRBJ2-7; D is unresolved. The CDR3 has 14 amino acids. Germline CDR1 LNHDA, CDR2 SQIVND (reference sequence). Trimming shortened V by 3 bases and J by 2 bases, and 11 bases separated the two germline ends. CDR3 in amino acids: CASSIRDGAYEQYF. CDR3 DNA: TGTGCCAGTAGTATTCGAGACGGAGCCTACGAGCAGTACTTC.

This clonotype came up many times. The genes are TRBV12-3 or TRBV12-4 and TRBJ2-3, with TRBD1 as a possible D gene (6 bases). This CDR3 region has 16 residues. V lost 5 bases and J 2 bases, leaving 17 bases between the germline ends. DNA of the CDR3: TGTGCCAGCAGTCCCCTCGGGGACACCACCACAGATACGCAGTATTTT. Translation: CASSPLGDTTTDTQYF.